The 28 T cell receptor beta chains below come from one sample, sequenced in a study of blood T cells in healthy people across ages. A J-beta primer mix and a sample-barcoded 5' primer were used in a second PCR of about 7 to 12 cycles. TCRdb used MiXCR to reprocess the 5' RACE reads, holding one entry per CDR3 protein. The table records around 900,000 distinct CDR3 sequences, approximately 50% of them present only once. The sample was blood. The receptor source for this set is a woman aged 60-75 years in good health.

The rearrangement links TRBV9 to TRBJ2-2; D remains unclear. This CDR3 spans 12 amino acids. CDR1 and CDR2 from the germline V gene are SGDLS and YYNGEE. Trimming took off 2 bases at V and 6 bases at J, with 5 bases between the two ends. This CDR3 is CASSVDSGELFF. CDR3 coding DNA: TGTGCCAGCAGCGTGGATTCCGGGGAGCTGTTTTTT.

V usage is TRBV28 and J usage is TRBJ2-5; 8 positions match TRBD2. With 3 bases clipped from V and 2 bases from J, the junction kept 11 bases outside the gene matches. Germline lookup yields CDR1 MDHEN and CDR2 SYDVKM. The CDR3 runs 17 residues. In DNA, the CDR3 is TGTGCCAGCAGTTTCGGGTTTTTAGCGGGACGGCAAGAGACCCAGTACTTC. Encoded protein: CASSFGFLAGRQETQYF.

The genes are TRBV5-6 and TRBJ2-1; 8 positions agree with TRBD2. Per germline, CDR1 SGHDT and CDR2 YYEEEE. V shed 4 bases and J 8 bases; nucleotides not matched to a gene: 11. CDR3 length: 15 residues. The CDR3 bases are TGTGCCAGCAGCGGTGGGCGGGAGGATGGGTATGAGCAGTTCTTC. Protein product: CASSGGREDGYEQFF.

V and J are TRBV4-3 and TRBJ2-2, with 7 bases lining up with TRBD2. Germline V CDR1 and CDR2: LGHNA, YSLEER. Trimming at V came to 0 bases and at J to 6 bases, leaving 10 bases not matched to a gene. The CDR3 extends over 17 amino acids. CDR3 loop: CASSQDPRGRGSGELFF. DNA of the CDR3: TGCGCCAGCAGCCAAGATCCCCGCGGGAGAGGGTCCGGGGAGCTGTTTTTT.

The CDR3 loop is CSTGSTGGTGELFF. The CDR3 nucleotides read TGCAGCACAGGGTCTACGGGAGGAACCGGGGAGCTGTTTTTT. This chain joins TRBV29-1 and TRBJ2-2, with D perhaps matching TRBD2 (7 bases). V lost 8 bases and J 5 bases, leaving 18 bases between the germline ends. CDR1 is SQVTM and CDR2 is ANQGSEA in the germline V gene. The CDR3 extends over 14 amino acids.

A single count supports this clonotype. The chain employs TRBV4-1 and TRBJ2-7; 7 positions agree with TRBD2. The germline V gene encodes CDR1 MGHRA and CDR2 YSYEKL. Germline trimming cut 9 bases from V and 7 bases from J; bases unmatched to any gene: 18. The CDR3 has 15 residues. This CDR3 is CASGRYTSDYNEQYF. CDR3 nucleotides: TGCGCCAGTGGCAGGTACACTAGCGACTACAATGAGCAGTACTTC.

This clonotype was observed a handful of times. The chain combines TRBV28 with TRBJ2-4, with D perhaps given as TRBD1 or TRBD2 (6 bases each). The end of the DNA is better explained by TRBJ2-7, so the J call may be wrong. CDR1 and CDR2 (germline): MDHEN, SYDVKM. CDR3 length: 13 amino acids. The CDR3 here is CASREGVGYEQYF. The CDR3 nucleotides are TGTGCCAGCAGGGAGGGGGTAGGCTACGAGCAGTACTTC.

The chain uses TRBV24-1 and TRBJ2-3; 10 bases match TRBD1. The CDR3 is 16 residues long. The germline CDR1 and CDR2 sequences are KGHDR and SFDVKD. The trim removed 2 bases at V and 3 bases at J, leaving 4 bases unmatched. CDR3 nucleotides: TGTGCCACCAGTGATTGGGACAGGGGAAAGACAGATACGCAGTATTTT. The encoded protein is CATSDWDRGKTDTQYF.

This clonotype was picked up a small number of times. The CDR3 DNA is TGCGCCAGCAGCCGCGTTGGGGGTAGGGATCAGCCCCAGCATTTT. Translating gives CASSRVGGRDQPQHF. The chain links TRBV4-1 to TRBJ1-5, with D perhaps matching TRBD1 (5 bases). The CDR3 covers 15 residues. V was pared by 4 bases and J by 5 bases, with 15 bases between. Per the germline V gene, CDR1 is MGHRA and CDR2 is YSYEKL.

The chain uses TRBV12-3 or TRBV12-4 and TRBJ2-1; 10 bases are shared with TRBD1. The CDR3 extends over 16 amino acids. Unmatched junction bases numbered 7, after V lost 4 bases and J lost 4 bases. This CDR3 reads CASSSHQDRGYNEQFF. The CDR3 bases are TGTGCCAGCAGTTCCCATCAGGACAGGGGGTACAATGAGCAGTTCTTC.

V gene TRBV20-1 combines with J gene TRBJ2-7; 8 positions agree with TRBD1. CDR1 is DFQATT and CDR2 is SNEGSKA in the germline V gene (reference sequence). CDR3 length: 13 amino acids. V shed 6 bases and J 6 bases; nucleotides not matched to a gene: 10. The chain's CDR3 is CSAPSRTGLEQYF. The CDR3 region has the DNA TGCAGTGCCCCATCAAGGACAGGGCTCGAGCAGTACTTC.

There are a few counts of this clonotype. This sequence joins TRBV30 and TRBJ1-2; no reliable D call. The ends were cut back, 5 bases at V and 0 bases at J, with 7 bases in the middle. The CDR3 extends over 12 amino acids. In germline, CDR1 is GTSNPN, CDR2 SVGIG (reference sequence). The CDR3 nucleotides read TGTGCCTGGCGCCAAACTAACTATGGCTACACCTTC. The encoded protein is CAWRQTNYGYTF.

The chain recombines TRBV7-8 with TRBJ2-1; the D is unclear. Germline CDR1 SGHVS, CDR2 FQNEAQ. CDR3 length equals 18 residues. V lost 1 base, J lost 0 bases, and 16 bases lay in between. The CDR3 loop is CASSLEPTTYYSYNEQFF. The CDR3 DNA reads as TGTGCCAGCAGCTTAGAACCCACTACTTATTACTCCTACAATGAGCAGTTCTTC.

The V gene is TRBV10-3, the J gene TRBJ2-5, with a possible D match to TRBD1 (6 bases). The tail of the sequence fits TRBJ2-7 better, so the J call may be wrong. Per germline, CDR1 ENHRY and CDR2 SYGVKD. This CDR3 comprises 14 residues. CDR3 nucleotide sequence: TGTGCCATCAGTAGGGGGTTAGATGGCTACGAGCAGTACTTC. Its translation is CAISRGLDGYEQYF.

This clonotype was observed a handful of times. The CDR3 nucleotides read TGTGCCATCAGTGAGTCAGGGGGCGTGGTGCAGTTCTTC. This gives the protein CAISESGGVVQFF. This chain links TRBV10-3 with TRBJ2-1; 7 bases align to TRBD1. The trim removed 0 bases at V and 12 bases at J, leaving 5 bases unmatched. The germline gives CDR1 ENHRY, CDR2 SYGVKD. This CDR3 is 13 amino acids long.

This rearrangement joins TRBV5-1 to TRBJ2-2; 9 nucleotides match TRBD2. Losses at the gene ends were 4 bases for V and 3 bases for J; bases not matched to a gene: 4. The CDR3 contains 15 residues. Per germline, CDR1 SGHRS and CDR2 YFSETQ. CDR3 loop: CASSAQREDTGELFF. The CDR3 nucleotides are TGCGCCAGCAGCGCCCAGCGGGAGGACACCGGGGAGCTGTTTTTT.

This sequence joins TRBV15 and TRBJ2-4; no firm D call. Between the trimmed V and J ends, which lost 3 bases and 9 bases, there was a span of 9 bases. CDR3 length equals 12 residues. Germline V gene sequence: CDR1 LNHNV, CDR2 YYDKDF (reference sequence). The CDR3 spells CATSSGSVIQYF. In nucleotides, the CDR3 is TGTGCCACCAGCAGCGGGTCAGTCATTCAGTACTTC.

The V call is TRBV20-1, the J call TRBJ2-1; a possible D gene is TRBD2 (5 bases). CDR3 length: 12 amino acids. V was pared by 3 bases and J by 9 bases, with 12 bases between. Germline CDR1 is DFQATT and CDR2 is SNEGSKA (reference sequence). CDR3 nucleotides: TGCAGTGCTAGCCCCCGCAGCGGTGAGCAGTTCTTC. Its protein is CSASPRSGEQFF.

The rearrangement joins TRBV7-9 to TRBJ2-1, with D perhaps being TRBD1 or TRBD2 (5 bases each). The CDR3 extends over 16 amino acids. The V end lost 1 base, the J end lost 9 bases, and 19 bases lay between the germline ends. Germline CDR1 and CDR2: SEHNR and FQNEAQ (reference sequence). The CDR3 DNA reads as TGTGCCAGCAGCTTAGGAAAGGGACCATTGGGCCCTGAGCAGTTCTTC. Encoded protein: CASSLGKGPLGPEQFF.

This chain links TRBV5-1 with TRBJ2-1; 9 bases map to TRBD1. V lost 0 bases to trimming and J lost 6 bases; unmatched junction nucleotides: 7. CDR3 length equals 16 residues. Germline loops: CDR1 SGHRS, CDR2 YFSETQ. The chain's CDR3 is CASSLGAGTGSNEQFF. The CDR3 coding sequence is TGCGCCAGCAGCTTGGGGGCCGGGACAGGGTCCAATGAGCAGTTCTTC.

The J gene is TRBJ1-2, the V gene TRBV6-1, with a possible D match to TRBD1 (5 bases). V gave up 4 bases and J gave up 7 bases, with 16 bases separating them. Germline CDR1 and CDR2: MNHNS and SASEGT. This CDR3 is 14 amino acids long. CDR3 DNA: TGTGCCAGCAGTGGCCGGGCGGGGAGGGGTGGCTACACCTTC. Residues: CASSGRAGRGGYTF.

V and J are TRBV5-1 and TRBJ1-1, with D possibly being TRBD1 (5 bases). Germline V gene data show CDR1 as SGHRS and CDR2 as YFSETQ. The ends were cut back, 0 bases at V and 5 bases at J, with 11 bases in the middle. The CDR3 has 14 amino acids. DNA of the CDR3: TGCGCCAGCAGCTTGGCCGGGGGGAGGACTGAAGCTTTCTTT. This codes for CASSLAGGRTEAFF.

Concerning this clonotype itself: One junction end does not reproduce the germline sequence, and a read error may be involved. J is TRBJ1-5 and V is TRBV12-3 or TRBV12-4; D gene uncertain. The CDR3 is 13 residues long. The CDR3 sequence: CASRTAGNRPQHF. The CDR3 DNA is TGTGCCAGCAGAACAGCGGGGAATCGGCCCCAGCATTTT.

This clonotype was seen once. A much bigger clone sits one base away, suggesting this may be a read error. This rearrangement joins TRBV29-1 to TRBJ2-1, with 12 positions matching TRBD2. The CDR3 has 15 amino acids. V lost 7 bases to trimming and J lost 14 bases; unmatched junction nucleotides: 18. From germline, CDR1 is SQVTM and CDR2 ANQGSEA. The CDR3 bases are TGCAGCGCCCTAGTGACTAGCGGGAGTGTCGTTGTGAAGTTCTTC. Translation gives CSALVTSGSVVVKFF.

The chain uses TRBV11-2 and TRBJ2-5; TRBD2 might be the D (6 bases). V gave up 4 bases and J gave up 0 bases, with 12 bases separating them. Germline V gene sequence: CDR1 SGHAT, CDR2 FQNNGV. The CDR3 consists of 15 residues. The chain's CDR3 is CASSCGSGYQETQYF. The CDR3 bases are TGTGCCAGCAGCTGCGGTAGCGGTTACCAAGAGACCCAGTACTTC.

The chain joins TRBV20-1 to TRBJ1-2; no definite D call. This CDR3 region has 12 residues. The V gene lost 6 bases and the J gene lost 1 base, with 9 bases spanning the gap. CDR1 is DFQATT and CDR2 is SNEGSKA in the germline V gene (reference sequence). The DNA of the CDR3 is TGCAGTGCCGAACGGGTTAACTATGGCTACACCTTC. It yields the protein CSAERVNYGYTF.

The J gene is TRBJ2-1, the V gene TRBV20-1; 8 positions agree with TRBD2. Per the germline V gene, CDR1 is DFQATT and CDR2 is SNEGSKA (reference sequence). This CDR3 spans 16 amino acids. V shed 4 bases and J 7 bases; nucleotides not matched to a gene: 15. The CDR3 sequence: CSAKMFQRGSVNEQFF. The CDR3 DNA is TGCAGTGCTAAGATGTTCCAGCGGGGGTCGGTAAATGAGCAGTTCTTC.

This chain connects TRBV7-9 to TRBJ2-7, with 7 bases matching TRBD2. This CDR3 contains 14 residues. The V and J ends lost 5 bases and 1 base, in that order; junction bases with no gene match: 5. Germline V gives CDR1 SEHNR, CDR2 FQNEAQ (reference sequence). CDR3 nucleotides: TGTGCCAGCAGCCAAACACTAGCGTCCTACGAGCAGTACTTC. As protein: CASSQTLASYEQYF.